The T cell receptor beta chain under discussion was sequenced for a study of regulatory T cells in long-lasting Graves disease. Assembly of TCR beta libraries relied on iRepertoire HTBI primers together with Arm-PCR of CDR3 regions. In TCRdb, the multiplex PCR reads were re-called with MiXCR into one record per CDR3 protein. Here the sample spans approximately 400,000 distinct CDR3 sequences, under 15% being singletons. Regarding time point: newly diagnosed GD, antithyroid drugs for less than 3 months. Making the TCR library involved RNA that had been extracted from PBMCs. This clonotype was found a few times. Trimming took 6 bases from V and 2 from J, leaving 11 bases between them. Per germline, CDR1 SQVTM and CDR2 ANQGSEA. The CDR3 contains 13 residues. The same data also contributed to another study, on T cells in Graves' hyperthyroidism and ophthalmopathy.

Sequenced material: peripheral blood mononuclear cells (PBMCs), taken at new diagnosis, from a patient treated with antithyroid drugs. The genes are TRBV29-1 and TRBJ1-5; maybe TRBD1 (5 bases). The receptor's source is a woman in her twenties or thirties with Graves disease. The CDR3 reads CSVWGGGNQPQHF. In nucleotides, the CDR3 is TGCAGCGTGTGGGGGGGTGGCAATCAGCCCCAGCATTTT.